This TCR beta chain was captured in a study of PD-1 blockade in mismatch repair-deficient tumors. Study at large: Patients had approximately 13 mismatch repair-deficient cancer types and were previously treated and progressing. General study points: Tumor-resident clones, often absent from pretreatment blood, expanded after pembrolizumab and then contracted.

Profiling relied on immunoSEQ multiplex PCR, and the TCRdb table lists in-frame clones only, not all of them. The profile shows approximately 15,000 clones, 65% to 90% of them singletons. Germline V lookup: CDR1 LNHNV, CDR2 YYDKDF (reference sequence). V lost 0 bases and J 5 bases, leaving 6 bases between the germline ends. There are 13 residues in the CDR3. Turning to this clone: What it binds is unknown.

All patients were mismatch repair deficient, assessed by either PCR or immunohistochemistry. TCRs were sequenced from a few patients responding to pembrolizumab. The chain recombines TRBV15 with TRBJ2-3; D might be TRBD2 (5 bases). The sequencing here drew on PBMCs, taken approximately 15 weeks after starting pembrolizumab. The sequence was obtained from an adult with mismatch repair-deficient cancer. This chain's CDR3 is CATSRDRGDTQYF. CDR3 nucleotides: TGTGCCACCAGCAGAGATCGGGGAGATACGCAGTATTTT.